This TCR beta chain is drawn from a study of beta chain features in type 1 diabetes. General observations from the study: Sequencing the cDNA could make cells with high TCR expression show up more than they should. Significant though moderate, a shortening of TCRB CDR3s appeared in all four CD4+ subsets of Type 1 diabetes patients.

All of the isolated RNA was reverse transcribed, so expressed TCRB transcripts were sequenced. Method: immunoSEQ multiplex PCR; TCRdb's copy keeps in-frame clones and lacks some. Among around 310,000 clones listed, 13% were seen once. A sort by CD45RO/CCR7/CD25/CD127/CD95/CD27 yielded CD4+ naive, central memory, regulatory and stem cell-like memory cells. Turning to this clone: Its target is unknown.

V was clipped by 4 bases and J by 2 bases, with 31 bases between them. Per germline, CDR1 LGHNA and CDR2 YNFKEQ. The CDR3 has 21 amino acids. The gene calls are TRBV4-2 and TRBJ2-3; D is possibly TRBD1 (6 bases). This TCR derives from a woman aged 18 to 35 with type 1 diabetes. The specimen sequenced was naive CD4+ T cells from blood. The CDR3 coding sequence is TGTGCCAGCAGCCCCTTTCGCAGGGGAGTAGTCCGTTCGCGTTCCACAGATACGCAGTATTTT. Its protein product is CASSPFRRGVVRSRSTDTQYF.